The 28 T cell receptor beta chains given below trace back to one sample, sequenced in a study of cytomegalovirus exposure and HLA in healthy donors. Assay used: immunoSEQ multiplex PCR; TCRdb lists only in-frame clones, some missing. The sample shows 120,000 or so clones, approximately 90% of them seen only once. The sample was PBMCs. The origin of the receptors is a woman between 18 and 30 years old in good health and CMV-seronegative.

The rearrangement links TRBV18 to TRBJ2-3; D unclear. V was cut by 4 bases and J by 2 bases, with 19 bases left in between. The CDR3 has 17 residues. Per the germline V gene, CDR1 is KGHSH and CDR2 is LQKENI. DNA of the CDR3: TGTGCCAGCTCACTTACTATGACTCAAACTACCACAGATACGCAGTATTTT. Translating gives CASSLTMTQTTTDTQYF.

This chain links TRBV10-3 with TRBJ2-7; D is unclear. Germline V lookup: CDR1 ENHRY, CDR2 SYGVKD. This CDR3 comprises 15 residues. The V end was cut by 0 bases, the J end by 2 bases, with 11 bases between. Written as DNA, the CDR3 is TGTGCCATCAGTGAGTCTGGCCAAGGAGCCTACGAGCAGTACTTC. The encoded protein is CAISESGQGAYEQYF.

The rearrangement joins TRBV27 to TRBJ1-5; D possibly corresponds to TRBD1 (5 bases). The germline gives CDR1 MNHEY, CDR2 SMNVEV (reference sequence). V lost 5 bases and J lost 0, with 14 bases in between. There are 16 residues in the CDR3. CDR3 residues: CASSPSWGDSNQPQHF. The CDR3 nucleotides are TGTGCCAGCAGTCCCTCTTGGGGGGATAGCAATCAGCCCCAGCATTTT.

The rearrangement links TRBV6-6 to TRBJ1-2; the D gene is possibly TRBD1 (6 bases). The CDR3 is made up of 14 amino acids. Germline CDR1 reads MNHNY; CDR2 reads SVGAGI (reference sequence). Trimming stripped 6 bases from V and 7 bases from J, with 18 bases between. In DNA, the CDR3 is TGTGCCAGCAGGGATAACAGGGAGTCGAGTGGCTACACCTTC. Its translation: CASRDNRESSGYTF.

The chain combines TRBV18 with TRBJ2-2, with 13 bases aligning to TRBD2. The CDR3 consists of 19 residues. V was clipped by 5 bases and J by 0 bases; unmatched bases: 9. Germline V gene lookup returns CDR1 KGHSH and CDR2 LQKENI. CDR3 nucleotide sequence: TGTGCCAGCTCAACCATGACTAGCGGGAGGCCCTCGAACACCGGGGAGCTGTTTTTT. Its translation: CASSTMTSGRPSNTGELFF.

The chain links TRBV5-1 to TRBJ2-3; a weak D match, TRBD2 (7 bases). V lost 0 bases, J lost 5 bases, and 16 bases lay in between. Germline V gene lookup returns CDR1 SGHRS and CDR2 YFSETQ. The CDR3 is 16 residues long. The CDR3 loop reads CASSLDGGATQDTQYF. Here the CDR3 DNA reads TGCGCCAGCAGCTTGGATGGGGGGGCGACCCAAGATACGCAGTATTTT.

This sequence joins TRBV28 and TRBJ1-5; 7 bases fit TRBD1. Per the germline V gene, CDR1 is MDHEN and CDR2 is SYDVKM. With 8 bases clipped from V and 2 bases from J, the junction kept 6 bases outside the gene matches. The CDR3 loop spans 14 amino acids. CDR3 nucleotide sequence: TGTGCCAGCGGTACCGGGACAGGCAATCAGCCCCAGCATTTT. It encodes CASGTGTGNQPQHF.

The gene calls are TRBV6-5 and TRBJ1-1; TRBD1 agrees at 7 bases. CDR3 length: 14 residues. The ends lost 6 bases at V and 5 bases at J; junction bases unmatched: 9. The germline V gene has CDR1 MNHEY and CDR2 SVGAGI. For the CDR3, the DNA is TGTGCCAGCAGAATGGACAGGTTGGGGACTGAAGCTTTCTTT. Residues: CASRMDRLGTEAFF.

CDR3 loop: CSVGLAGATDTQYF. As DNA, the CDR3 is TGCAGCGTTGGACTAGCGGGGGCCACAGATACGCAGTATTTT. V and J are TRBV29-1 and TRBJ2-3, with 12 bases fitting TRBD2. The CDR3 is made up of 14 amino acids. Germline V gene lookup returns CDR1 SQVTM and CDR2 ANQGSEA. V lost 4 bases and J lost 2; bases outside the gene matches: 1.

The chain has TRBV4-1 and TRBJ1-1, with a possible D match to TRBD1 (5 bases). Germline V gene lookup returns CDR1 MGHRA and CDR2 YSYEKL. V lost 0 bases, J lost 4 bases, and 12 bases lay in between. The CDR3 is 15 residues long. The CDR3 spells CASSQDNAQGTEAFF. The CDR3 bases are TGCGCCAGCAGCCAAGATAATGCGCAGGGCACTGAAGCTTTCTTT.

This chain joins TRBV2 and TRBJ2-3, with D unclear. The V end was cut by 6 bases, the J end by 1 base, with 8 bases between. Germline loops: CDR1 SNHLY, CDR2 FYNNEI. The CDR3 runs to 13 residues. Here the CDR3 DNA reads TGTGCCAGCAGCGGGTCGGGCACAGATACGCAGTATTTT. Its translation: CASSGSGTDTQYF.

The chain combines TRBV30 with TRBJ2-3, with D possibly being TRBD1 (6 bases). Germline assignment: CDR1 GTSNPN and CDR2 SVGIG (reference sequence). The CDR3 is 14 residues long. With 4 bases removed from V and 0 bases from J, the gap between germline ends came to 11 bases. CDR3 in amino acids: CAWNRGGSTDTQYF. DNA of the CDR3: TGTGCCTGGAATCGAGGGGGAAGCACAGATACGCAGTATTTT.

V usage is TRBV6-1 and J usage is TRBJ2-7, with 7 positions matching TRBD1. Trimming at V came to 4 bases and at J to 3 bases, leaving 3 bases not matched to a gene. The CDR3 extends over 13 amino acids. CDR1 MNHNS and CDR2 SASEGT come from the germline V gene. CDR3 DNA sequence: TGTGCCAGCAGTGGGACAGGATTCTACGAGCAGTACTTC. Translated, it gives CASSGTGFYEQYF.

The V call is TRBV30, the J call TRBJ2-7; no firm D call. The CDR3 covers 11 residues. Trimming took off 1 base at V and 2 bases at J, with 3 bases between the two ends. CDR1 and CDR2 from the germline V gene are GTSNPN and SVGIG (reference sequence). The DNA for the CDR3 is TGTGCCTGGAGTGACACCTACGAGCAGTACTTC. Translation gives CAWSDTYEQYF.

The V call is TRBV30, the J call TRBJ1-2, with no clear D. Between the trimmed V and J ends, which lost 4 bases and 7 bases, there was a span of 13 bases. Germline CDR1 and CDR2: GTSNPN and SVGIG (reference sequence). This CDR3 region has 12 residues. The CDR3 DNA sequence: TGTGCCTGGAAAGAGGTGTGGAGTGGCTACACCTTC. Its translation: CAWKEVWSGYTF.

This chain links TRBV2 with TRBJ1-1, with a tentative D call TRBD1 (6 bases). The CDR3 loop spans 14 amino acids. V lost 10 bases, J lost 0 bases, and 15 bases lay in between. CDR1 is SNHLY, CDR2 FYNNEI, per germline. The CDR3 spells CATNSQGMNTEAFF. As DNA, the CDR3 is TGTGCCACCAACAGTCAGGGGATGAACACTGAAGCTTTCTTT.

This sequence joins TRBV6-5 and TRBJ2-1; 8 bases are shared with TRBD2. From germline, CDR1 is MNHEY and CDR2 SVGAGI. After removal of 1 base from V and 5 bases from J, the junction contained 1 base not matched to a gene. The CDR3 length is 14 residues. DNA for the CDR3: TGTGCCAGCAGTTACTTTAGCGGGGACAATGAGCAGTTCTTC. Translated, it gives CASSYFSGDNEQFF.

The V and J genes are TRBV9 and TRBJ2-1; the match to TRBD1 covers 10 bases. The CDR3 has 17 amino acids. The V gene end was trimmed by 0 bases and the J gene end by 5 bases; junction bases not matched to a gene: 8. Germline CDR1 SGDLS, CDR2 YYNGEE. The CDR3 region is CASSVGKGQGWDNEQFF. Here the CDR3 DNA reads TGTGCCAGCAGCGTAGGAAAGGGACAGGGGTGGGACAATGAGCAGTTCTTC.

The chain uses TRBV6-4 and TRBJ1-1; 11 bases agree with TRBD1. Germline assignment: CDR1 MRHNA and CDR2 SNTAGT. Trimming at V came to 6 bases and at J to 3 bases, leaving 3 bases not matched to a gene. There are 14 residues in the CDR3. The CDR3 region has the DNA TGTGCCAGCAGGGGGACAGGGGGGGACACTGAAGCTTTCTTT. Protein product: CASRGTGGDTEAFF.

The rearrangement links TRBV6-5 to TRBJ1-1; no clear D. The CDR3 totals 13 residues. The V end lost 0 bases, the J end lost 1 base, and 3 bases lay between the germline ends. Looked up from germline, CDR1 is MNHEY and CDR2 is SVGAGI. The CDR3 DNA reads TGTGCCAGCAGTTACTCGAGGAACACTGAAGCTTTCTTT. Its translation: CASSYSRNTEAFF.

This sequence joins TRBV7-2 and TRBJ1-2; the match to TRBD1 covers 8 bases. CDR1 is SGHTA, CDR2 FQGNSA, per germline. V dropped 9 bases and J dropped 8; count of bases not matched to a gene: 11. The CDR3 sequence is 13 residues long. For the CDR3, the DNA is TGTGCCAGTCGAGCAGGGGGCGCGGACGGCTACACCTTC. It yields the protein CASRAGGADGYTF. Supplemented by reference TRBV7-2 and TRBJ1-2, the full variable domain reads GAGVSQSPSNKVTEKGKDVELRCDPISGHTALYWYRQSLGQGLEFLIYFQGNSAPDKSGLPSDRFSAERTGGSVSTLTIQRTQQEDSAVYLCASRAGGADGYTFGSGTRLTVV.

V is TRBV6-6 and J is TRBJ2-7; 11 bases are a match to TRBD2. With V trimmed by 6 bases and J by 6 bases, 10 bases remained unmatched. CDR3 length equals 15 residues. Germline loops: CDR1 MNHNY, CDR2 SVGAGI (reference sequence). DNA for the CDR3: TGTGCCAGCAGCTTAAGTAGCGGGAGGGTCTCCGAGCAGTACTTC. Its translation is CASSLSSGRVSEQYF.

Here the CDR3 reads CASSQAGTGGYEQYF. CDR3 DNA: TGCGCCAGCAGCCAAGCCGGGACAGGGGGCTACGAGCAGTACTTC. The V call is TRBV4-1, the J call TRBJ2-7; 11 nucleotides align to TRBD1. CDR1 MGHRA and CDR2 YSYEKL come from the germline V gene. The V and J ends lost 1 base and 3 bases, in that order; junction bases with no gene match: 2. CDR3 length equals 15 residues.

The chain employs TRBV19 and TRBJ2-2; 8 bases align to TRBD1. Germline loops: CDR1 LNHDA, CDR2 SQIVND (reference sequence). CDR3 length: 16 residues. After removal of 6 bases from V and 5 bases from J, the junction contained 11 bases not matched to a gene. CDR3: CASSKRDRISTGELFF. DNA for the CDR3: TGTGCCAGTAGCAAAAGGGACAGGATATCGACCGGGGAGCTGTTTTTT. The entire variable domain, with the rest obtained from reference TRBV19 and TRBJ2-2, is as follows: DGGITQSPKYLFRKEGQNVTLSCEQNLNHDAMYWYRQDPGQGLRLIYYSQIVNDFQKGDIAEGYSVSREKKESFPLTVTSAQKNPTAFYLCASSKRDRISTGELFFGEGSRLTVL.

This rearrangement joins TRBV2 to TRBJ2-3; TRBD1 is a possible D gene (5 bases). V gave up 6 bases and J gave up 2 bases, with 15 bases separating them. This CDR3 is 15 amino acids long. Germline V gives CDR1 SNHLY, CDR2 FYNNEI. This CDR3 reads CASRRGRALTDTQYF. The CDR3 DNA reads TGTGCCAGCAGAAGGGGTCGAGCGCTCACAGATACGCAGTATTTT.

This clone was observed a single time. The chain carries TRBV5-1 and TRBJ2-5, with TRBD2 matching over 9 bases. The CDR3 sequence is 18 residues long. From germline, CDR1 is SGHRS and CDR2 YFSETQ. The V and J ends lost 4 bases and 3 bases, in that order; junction bases with no gene match: 16. The chain's CDR3 is CASSASGEQKWFKETQYF. DNA for the CDR3: TGCGCCAGCAGCGCTAGCGGGGAACAAAAATGGTTTAAAGAGACCCAGTACTTC.

V is TRBV2 and J is TRBJ1-3; 7 nucleotides align to TRBD1. The germline V gene encodes CDR1 SNHLY and CDR2 FYNNEI. This CDR3 comprises 17 residues. With V trimmed by 4 bases and J by 1 base, 10 bases remained unmatched. The DNA for the CDR3 is TGTGCCAGCAGTGCGAGGGGGCAGGCCAGGTCTGGAAACACCATATATTTT. Protein: CASSARGQARSGNTIYF.

The chain recombines TRBV15 with TRBJ2-4, with 7 bases identical to TRBD1. Germline values: CDR1 LNHNV, CDR2 YYDKDF (reference sequence). The V segment lost 4 bases and the J segment 3 bases; nucleotides outside the gene matches: 9. The CDR3 covers 16 residues. The CDR3 protein is CATSTETGPDKNIQYF. DNA of the CDR3: TGTGCCACCAGCACCGAGACAGGGCCCGACAAAAACATTCAGTACTTC.